This TCR beta chain came from a study of blood T cell dynamics during melanoma immunotherapy. Study as a whole: Standard first-line treatment here was pembrolizumab or nivolumab plus ipilimumab in metastatic melanoma. Study-wide results and limits: It remained unknown if the driving T cell clones were melanoma-specific.

Noted time point: pre-treatment baseline. Response was assessed by RECIST 1.1 at 12 weeks, except a couple of rapid progressors. In the case of this clone: Its specificity is not known.

The repertoire was sequenced with immunoSEQ multiplex PCR; TCRdb's copy has only in-frame clones and lacks some. The data hold about 4,800 clones, with about 87% observed a single time. V was clipped by 0 bases and J by 7 bases, with 7 bases between them. CDR3 length: 12 amino acids. Germline V gene lookup returns CDR1 LNHNV and CDR2 YYDKDF (reference sequence). This clonotype was sampled from a human donor with melanoma. The material sequenced was blood, taken from a patient treated with checkpoint blockade. V gene TRBV15 combines with J gene TRBJ2-7; D call uncertain. In DNA form, the CDR3 reads TGTGCCACCAGCAGAGATGTACAGGAGCAGTACTTC. This codes for CATSRDVQEQYF.